These T cell receptor beta chains were read from a single sample in a study of T cells in Graves' hyperthyroidism and ophthalmopathy. TCRdb passed the multiplex PCR reads through MiXCR, listing each CDR3 protein once. The data show around 580,000 distinct CDR3 sequences, roughly a sixth seen once. Sequencing input: blood. The receptors stem from a woman aged 18-35 years with Graves' hyperthyroidism. CDR3s include the opening cysteine and the closing phenylalanine or tryptophan. Fields, in order: J gene, V gene, D gene, clone size, CDR3 protein, CDR3 DNA. The D gene is left open where the match is weak. Clone size is not always given. Where it is, it says once, few, many or a class for expanded clones.

j_gene: TRBJ2-3; v_gene: TRBV12-3/TRBV12-4; d_gene: TRBD1; abundance: -; CDR3aa: CASSYPGQGSDTQYF; CDR3nt: TGTGCCAGCAGTTATCCGGGACAGGGGTCAGATACGCAGTATTTT
j_gene: TRBJ2-7; v_gene: TRBV28; d_gene: -; abundance: many; CDR3aa: CASSLSLALEQYF; CDR3nt: TGTGCCAGCAGTTTATCCCTCGCCCTTGAGCAGTACTTC
j_gene: TRBJ1-1; v_gene: TRBV12-3/TRBV12-4; d_gene: -; abundance: many; CDR3aa: CASEIGPLNTEAFF; CDR3nt: TGTGCCAGTGAGATTGGACCCCTGAACACTGAAGCTTTCTTT
j_gene: TRBJ2-1; v_gene: TRBV9; d_gene: TRBD1; abundance: -; CDR3aa: CASSAKWGQGDEQFF; CDR3nt: TGTGCCAGCAGCGCCAAGTGGGGACAGGGTGATGAGCAGTTCTTC
j_gene: TRBJ1-2; v_gene: TRBV24-1; d_gene: TRBD1; abundance: -; CDR3aa: CATSDLGTGMSNYGYTF; CDR3nt: TGTGCCACCAGTGATTTAGGGACAGGGATGTCTAACTATGGCTACACCTTC
j_gene: TRBJ2-4; v_gene: TRBV7-2; d_gene: -; abundance: few; CDR3aa: CASSQNRGSQGGLAKNIQYF; CDR3nt: TGTGCCAGCAGCCAGAATCGAGGGTCCCAGGGAGGATTGGCCAAAAACATTCAGTACTTC
j_gene: TRBJ2-1; v_gene: TRBV12-3/TRBV12-4; d_gene: TRBD2; abundance: many; CDR3aa: CASRPGLAGYNEQFF; CDR3nt: TGTGCCAGCAGGCCCGGACTAGCGGGGTACAATGAGCAGTTCTTC
j_gene: TRBJ1-4; v_gene: TRBV2; d_gene: -; abundance: many; CDR3aa: CASMLDANEKLFF; CDR3nt: TGTGCCAGCATGCTGGATGCTAATGAAAAACTGTTTTTT
j_gene: TRBJ2-5; v_gene: TRBV2; d_gene: TRBD2; abundance: -; CDR3aa: CASILGASGSRTQETQYF; CDR3nt: TGTGCCAGCATTCTAGGGGCTAGCGGGAGTAGGACCCAAGAGACCCAGTACTTC
j_gene: TRBJ2-7; v_gene: TRBV15; d_gene: TRBD2; abundance: many; CDR3aa: CATSITSGGPYEQYF; CDR3nt: TGTGCCACCAGCATCACTAGCGGGGGCCCCTACGAGCAGTACTTC
j_gene: TRBJ1-2; v_gene: TRBV12-3/TRBV12-4; d_gene: TRBD1; abundance: many; CDR3aa: CASTGDSPYGYTF; CDR3nt: TGTGCCAGCACTGGGGACAGCCCCTATGGCTACACCTTC
j_gene: TRBJ2-3; v_gene: TRBV28; d_gene: TRBD2; abundance: many; CDR3aa: CASSNPGLAGGSTDTQYF; CDR3nt: TGTGCCAGCAGTAATCCGGGACTAGCGGGGGGTAGCACAGATACGCAGTATTTT
j_gene: TRBJ2-3; v_gene: TRBV29-1; d_gene: -; abundance: -; CDR3aa: CSVGGSITDTQYF; CDR3nt: TGCAGCGTTGGGGGTAGTATCACAGATACGCAGTATTTT
j_gene: TRBJ2-7; v_gene: TRBV19; d_gene: -; abundance: few; CDR3aa: CASSMGSVGIYEQYF; CDR3nt: TGTGCCAGTAGTATGGGTTCCGTAGGGATCTACGAGCAGTACTTC
j_gene: TRBJ1-3; v_gene: TRBV2; d_gene: -; abundance: few; CDR3aa: CASSGGTDPGNTIYF; CDR3nt: TGTGCCAGCAGTGGAGGGACCGACCCTGGAAACACCATATATTTT
j_gene: TRBJ1-2; v_gene: TRBV18; d_gene: -; abundance: few; CDR3aa: CASSPPEGYNGNTF; CDR3nt: TGTGCCAGCTCACCACCGGAGGGTTACAATGGCAACACCTTC
j_gene: TRBJ2-7; v_gene: TRBV29-1; d_gene: -; abundance: few; CDR3aa: CSVEGATPYEQYF; CDR3nt: TGCAGCGTTGAAGGTGCGACCCCCTACGAGCAGTACTTC
j_gene: TRBJ2-5; v_gene: TRBV7-2; d_gene: TRBD2; abundance: few; CDR3aa: CASSLEAGGMETQYF; CDR3nt: TGTGCCAGCAGCTTAGAGGCGGGAGGGATGGAGACCCAGTACTTC
j_gene: TRBJ2-3; v_gene: TRBV20-1; d_gene: -; abundance: many; CDR3aa: CSAGETDTQYF; CDR3nt: TGCAGTGCAGGGGAAACAGATACGCAGTATTTT
j_gene: TRBJ1-5; v_gene: TRBV12-3/TRBV12-4; d_gene: TRBD1; abundance: -; CDR3aa: CASSLRRGQGARQPQHF; CDR3nt: TGTGCCAGCAGTCTTAGAAGGGGACAGGGGGCGCGTCAGCCCCAGCATTTT
j_gene: TRBJ2-5; v_gene: TRBV12-5; d_gene: TRBD2; abundance: many; CDR3aa: CASGLAGTRSVETQYF; CDR3nt: TGTGCTAGTGGTCTCGCCGGGACTAGGAGTGTGGAGACCCAGTACTTC
j_gene: TRBJ1-6; v_gene: TRBV20-1; d_gene: -; abundance: few; CDR3aa: CSASAGTTYNSPLHF; CDR3nt: TGCAGTGCTAGCGCCGGGACCACATATAATTCACCCCTCCACTTT
j_gene: TRBJ1-1; v_gene: TRBV6-1; d_gene: TRBD1; abundance: -; CDR3aa: CATFPRDRMNTEAFF; CDR3nt: TGTGCCACCTTCCCCCGGGACAGAATGAACACTGAAGCTTTCTTT
j_gene: TRBJ2-2; v_gene: TRBV20-1; d_gene: -; abundance: -; CDR3aa: CSARVGLSTGELFF; CDR3nt: TGCAGTGCTAGAGTAGGGTTGAGCACCGGGGAGCTGTTTTTT
j_gene: TRBJ2-6; v_gene: TRBV5-1; d_gene: -; abundance: -; CDR3aa: CASSLEGLVLTF; CDR3nt: TGCGCCAGCAGCTTGGAGGGCCTAGTCCTGACTTTC
j_gene: TRBJ2-3; v_gene: TRBV12-3/TRBV12-4; d_gene: TRBD2; abundance: many; CDR3aa: CASSSPGGADTQYF; CDR3nt: TGTGCCAGCAGTTCACCGGGGGGGGCAGATACGCAGTATTTT
j_gene: TRBJ1-1; v_gene: TRBV27; d_gene: -; abundance: many; CDR3aa: CASSLSTGTEAFF; CDR3nt: TGTGCCAGCAGTTTATCGACTGGCACTGAAGCTTTCTTT
j_gene: TRBJ2-1; v_gene: TRBV6-1; d_gene: -; abundance: many; CDR3aa: CASGGPDNEQFF; CDR3nt: TGTGCCAGCGGGGGACCCGACAATGAGCAGTTCTTC
j_gene: TRBJ1-1; v_gene: TRBV19; d_gene: -; abundance: -; CDR3aa: CASSIMTANTEAFF; CDR3nt: TGTGCCAGTAGTATTATGACGGCCAACACTGAAGCTTTCTTT
j_gene: TRBJ2-3; v_gene: TRBV20-1; d_gene: TRBD2; abundance: many; CDR3aa: CSARLLARRTDTQYF; CDR3nt: TGCAGTGCCAGGTTACTAGCGCGACGCACAGATACGCAGTATTTT
j_gene: TRBJ2-3; v_gene: TRBV20-1; d_gene: -; abundance: many; CDR3aa: CSARVGKSNTDTQYF; CDR3nt: TGCAGTGCTAGAGTTGGGAAGTCGAACACAGATACGCAGTATTTT
j_gene: TRBJ2-1; v_gene: TRBV20-1; d_gene: -; abundance: many; CDR3aa: CSASGGTSEEQFF; CDR3nt: TGCAGTGCTAGCGGTGGGACGTCGGAGGAGCAGTTCTTC
j_gene: TRBJ2-3; v_gene: TRBV15; d_gene: -; abundance: -; CDR3aa: CATSRVKPTDTQYF; CDR3nt: TGTGCCACCAGCAGAGTAAAGCCCACAGATACGCAGTATTTT
j_gene: TRBJ2-1; v_gene: TRBV7-2; d_gene: TRBD2; abundance: -; CDR3aa: CASSYGGAFMNEQFF; CDR3nt: TGTGCCAGCAGTTACGGGGGGGCCTTCATGAATGAGCAGTTCTTC